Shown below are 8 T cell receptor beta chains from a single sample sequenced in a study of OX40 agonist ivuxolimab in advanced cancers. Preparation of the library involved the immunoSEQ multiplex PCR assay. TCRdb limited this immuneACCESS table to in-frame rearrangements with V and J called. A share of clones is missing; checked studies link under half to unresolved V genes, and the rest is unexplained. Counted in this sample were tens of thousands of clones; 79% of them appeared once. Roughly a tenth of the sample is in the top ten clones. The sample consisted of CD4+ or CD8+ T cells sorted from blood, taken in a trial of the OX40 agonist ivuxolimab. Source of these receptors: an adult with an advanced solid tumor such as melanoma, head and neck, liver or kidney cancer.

CDR3 residues: CASSAGFRNEKLFF. The CDR3 DNA is TGTGCCAGCAGCGCAGGGTTCCGGAATGAAAAACTGTTTTTT. The chain is built from TRBV7-9 and TRBJ1-4; D is possibly TRBD1 (5 bases). The CDR3 has 14 amino acids. V dropped 5 bases and J dropped 5 bases, with 12 bases sitting between them. CDR1 is SEHNR, CDR2 FQNEAQ, per germline (reference sequence). Using reference TRBV7-9 and TRBJ1-4 for the parts outside the CDR3, the full variable domain is DTGVSQNPRHKITKRGQNVTFRCDPISEHNRLYWYRQTLGQGPEFLTYFQNEAQLEKSRLLSDRFSAERPKGSFSTLEIQRTEQGDSAMYLCASSAGFRNEKLFFGSGTQLSVL.

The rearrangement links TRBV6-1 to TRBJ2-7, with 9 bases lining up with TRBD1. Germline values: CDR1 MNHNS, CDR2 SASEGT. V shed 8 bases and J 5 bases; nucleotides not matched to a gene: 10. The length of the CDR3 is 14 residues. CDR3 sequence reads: CASHERGQGNEQYF. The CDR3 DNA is TGTGCCAGCCATGAAAGGGGACAGGGTAACGAGCAGTACTTC.

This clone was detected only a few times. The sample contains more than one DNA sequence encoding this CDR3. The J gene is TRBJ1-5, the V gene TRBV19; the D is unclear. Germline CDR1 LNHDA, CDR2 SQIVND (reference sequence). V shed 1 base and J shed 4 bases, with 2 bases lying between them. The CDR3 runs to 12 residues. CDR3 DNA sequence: TGTGCCAGTAGTATAGGGAATCAGCCCCAGCATTTT. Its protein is CASSIGNQPQHF.

The CDR3 region is CAISDGSGRGDEQFF. CDR3 nucleotides: TGTGCCATCAGTGATGGTAGCGGGAGAGGAGATGAGCAGTTCTTC. The chain couples TRBV10-3 to TRBJ2-1, with TRBD2 identical over 9 bases. V lost 3 bases to trimming and J lost 8 bases; unmatched junction nucleotides: 8. The CDR3 sequence is 15 residues long. Per the germline V gene, CDR1 is ENHRY and CDR2 is SYGVKD.

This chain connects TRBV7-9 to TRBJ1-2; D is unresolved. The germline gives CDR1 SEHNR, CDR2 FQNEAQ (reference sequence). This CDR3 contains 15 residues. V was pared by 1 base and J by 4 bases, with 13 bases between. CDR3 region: CASSLDVPEFYGYTF. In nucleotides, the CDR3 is TGTGCCAGCAGCTTAGACGTTCCGGAGTTCTATGGCTACACCTTC.

CDR3 protein: CASSFLPSGMSTDTQYF. The CDR3 bases are TGTGCCAGCAGTTTCCTCCCTTCAGGGATGAGCACAGATACGCAGTATTTT. The chain employs TRBV27 and TRBJ2-3, with a tentative D call TRBD1 (5 bases). The V gene lost 3 bases and the J gene lost 0 bases, with 16 bases spanning the gap. This CDR3 is built from 17 residues. Germline V gives CDR1 MNHEY, CDR2 SMNVEV (reference sequence).

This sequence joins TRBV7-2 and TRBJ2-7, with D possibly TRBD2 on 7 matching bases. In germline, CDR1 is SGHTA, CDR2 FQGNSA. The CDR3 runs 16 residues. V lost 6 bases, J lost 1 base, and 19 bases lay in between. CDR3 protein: CASRPDGGLGSYEQYF. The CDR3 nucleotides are TGTGCCAGCAGGCCTGACGGGGGGCTGGGATCCTACGAGCAGTACTTC. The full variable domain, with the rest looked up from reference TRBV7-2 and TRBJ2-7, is GAGVSQSPSNKVTEKGKDVELRCDPISGHTALYWYRQSLGQGLEFLIYFQGNSAPDKSGLPSDRFSAERTGGSVSTLTIQRTQQEDSAVYLCASRPDGGLGSYEQYFGPGTRLTVT.

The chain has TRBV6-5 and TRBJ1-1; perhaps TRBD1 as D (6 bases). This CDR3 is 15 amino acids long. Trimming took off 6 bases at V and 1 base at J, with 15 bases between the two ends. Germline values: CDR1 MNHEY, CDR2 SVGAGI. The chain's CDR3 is CASSSRGAWNTEAFF. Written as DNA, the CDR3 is TGTGCCAGCAGCTCCCGGGGGGCTTGGAACACTGAAGCTTTCTTT.